These 12 T cell receptor beta chains were sequenced from one sample in a study of T cells in Graves' hyperthyroidism and ophthalmopathy. RNA transcripts provided the source from which TCR beta CDR3 regions were amplified. In the first-round RT-PCR of the TCR CDR3, the HTBI primer set was used. TCRdb re-called the multiplex PCR reads through MiXCR, storing one row per CDR3 protein. The repertoire holds approximately 700,000 distinct CDR3 sequences, with just under 45% as singletons. Input material: peripheral blood or thyroid tissue (not recorded which). The source of these receptors is an adult man with Graves' disease, either hyperthyroidism or ophthalmopathy (not recorded which).

The chain has TRBV10-3 and TRBJ1-2; D not certain. The germline CDR1 and CDR2 sequences are ENHRY and SYGVKD. Trimming left V 2 bases short and J 3 bases short, with 10 bases between. This CDR3 has 14 amino acids. CDR3 in DNA: TGTGCCATCAGTGAGGTGGACGTAGACTATGGCTACACCTTC. Its protein is CAISEVDVDYGYTF.

This sequence joins TRBV5-1 and TRBJ1-3; TRBD1 might be the D (5 bases). The V end lost 4 bases, the J end lost 3 bases, and 11 bases lay between the germline ends. This CDR3 has 14 amino acids. CDR1 and CDR2 (germline): SGHRS, YFSETQ. In nucleotides, the CDR3 is TGCGCCAGCAGCCCGGACACGGGTGGAAACACCATATATTTT. This sequence encodes CASSPDTGGNTIYF.

The chain employs TRBV20-1 and TRBJ1-2; the match to TRBD1 covers 7 bases. The germline V gene encodes CDR1 DFQATT and CDR2 SNEGSKA (reference sequence). J lost 7 bases, V lost 0 bases, and 11 bases had no gene match. This CDR3 contains 15 residues. The CDR3 loop is CSARDGGTATFGYTF. As DNA, the CDR3 is TGCAGTGCTAGAGATGGGGGGACAGCCACCTTTGGCTACACCTTC.

This clonotype was seen only a few times. The chain uses TRBV29-1 and TRBJ1-5; possible D gene TRBD1, 6 bases. The CDR3 contains 14 residues. Germline V gene lookup returns CDR1 SQVTM and CDR2 ANQGSEA. Trimming took off 3 bases at V and 6 bases at J, with 15 bases between the two ends. In nucleotides, the CDR3 is TGCAGCGTTGAGGAAGGGGGAGCGGGTCAGCCCCAGCATTTT. Translation gives CSVEEGGAGQPQHF.

V is TRBV14 and J is TRBJ2-7, with D maybe TRBD2 (5 bases). In germline, CDR1 is SGHDN, CDR2 FVKESK. The germline V and J ends were trimmed by 1 base and 2 bases, with 15 bases remaining between them. The length of the CDR3 is 16 residues. The CDR3 nucleotides read TGTGCCAGCAGCCAAGTAGCGAGTATCCGCACCTACGAGCAGTACTTC. Translation gives CASSQVASIRTYEQYF.

This clonotype was observed many times. The chain carries TRBV15 and TRBJ1-4; no definite D call. Trimming stripped 2 bases from V and 7 bases from J, with 14 bases between. This CDR3 region has 15 residues. Looked up from germline, CDR1 is LNHNV and CDR2 is YYDKDF (reference sequence). The CDR3 region has the DNA TGTGCCACCAGCAGACAAAAAATCGGCGGTGAAAAACTGTTTTTT. Translated, it gives CATSRQKIGGEKLFF. Combining the CDR3 with reference TRBV15 and TRBJ1-4 gives the whole variable domain DAMVIQNPRYQVTQFGKPVTLSCSQTLNHNVMYWYQQKSSQAPKLLFHYYDKDFNNEADTPDNFQSRRPNTSFCFLDIRSPGLGDTAMYLCATSRQKIGGEKLFFGSGTQLSVL.

This sequence joins TRBV2 and TRBJ1-4; tentative D call: TRBD1 (5 bases). V lost 8 bases and J lost 6, with 10 bases in between. Per the germline V gene, CDR1 is SNHLY and CDR2 is FYNNEI. This CDR3 region has 12 residues. CDR3 amino acids: CASGTVDEKLFF. CDR3 nucleotide sequence: TGTGCCAGCGGGACGGTTGATGAAAAACTGTTTTTT.

Note on this clonotype: A much larger clone differs by one base, so this may be a read error. The chain links TRBV10-3 to TRBJ1-2; D is unresolved. The CDR3 loop spans 16 amino acids. Germline CDR1 ENHRY, CDR2 SYGVKD. The DNA of the CDR3 is TGTGCCAGCAGTGAGTCTCAGGTCAAAGGCGAGGATGGCTACACCTTC. Its translation is CASSESQVKGEDGYTF.

This clonotype was counted between two and nine times. The chain recombines TRBV6-5 with TRBJ1-1; no firm D call. The CDR3 is made up of 15 amino acids. V lost 0 bases, J lost 5 bases, and 13 bases lay in between. Germline CDR1 reads MNHEY; CDR2 reads SVGAGI. The DNA of the CDR3 is TGTGCCAGCAGTTACTCAGACATCCAGAGGACTGAAGCTTTCTTT. This encodes CASSYSDIQRTEAFF.

This clonotype was recorded a few times. The chain links TRBV20-1 to TRBJ2-5; TRBD1 aligns across 7 bases. The CDR3 has 15 residues. Trimming cost V 5 bases and J 1 base; bases outside gene matches: 10. Germline CDR1 is DFQATT and CDR2 is SNEGSKA (reference sequence). The CDR3 loop reads CSAPGDSIAQETQYF. In DNA form, the CDR3 reads TGCAGTGCTCCAGGGGACAGCATAGCCCAAGAGACCCAGTACTTC.

This rearrangement joins TRBV7-2 to TRBJ1-6; D remains unclear. The CDR3 runs 13 residues. Per the germline V gene, CDR1 is SGHTA and CDR2 is FQGNSA. Between the trimmed V and J ends, which lost 5 bases and 7 bases, there was a span of 9 bases. CDR3 residues: CASSPERNSPLHF. In DNA, the CDR3 is TGTGCCAGCAGCCCCGAGAGGAATTCACCCCTCCACTTT.

This chain uses TRBV7-2 with TRBJ2-7; 10 bases fit TRBD2. The CDR3 is 16 amino acids. Germline V gene sequence: CDR1 SGHTA, CDR2 FQGNSA. The trim removed 1 base at V and 1 base at J, leaving 4 bases unmatched. The CDR3: CASSLEGTSVSYEQYF. Here the CDR3 DNA reads TGTGCCAGCAGCTTAGAGGGGACTAGCGTTTCCTACGAGCAGTACTTC.